These 31 T cell receptor beta chains came from one sample sequenced in a study of blood T cell repertoires in COVID-19. Assay: immunoSEQ multiplex PCR; the TCRdb copy retains only in-frame clones and omits some. Of roughly 28,000 clones listed, about 90% are singletons. Sequencing input: peripheral blood. Source of these receptors: a human donor in a cohort sampled during active COVID-19.

This chain uses TRBV14 with TRBJ2-1, with a tentative D call TRBD2 (6 bases). The germline CDR1 and CDR2 sequences are SGHDN and FVKESK. Between the trimmed V and J ends, which lost 8 bases and 7 bases, there was a span of 9 bases. The CDR3 consists of 11 residues. CDR3 DNA: TGTGCCAGCTCCCGGGGGAATGAGCAGTTCTTC. Encoded protein: CASSRGNEQFF.

The chain links TRBV10-1 to TRBJ1-3; D is unresolved. The CDR3 has 14 residues. The V and J ends lost 0 bases and 0 bases respectively, with 3 bases between them. The germline V gene encodes CDR1 WNHNN and CDR2 SYGVQD (reference sequence). The CDR3 loop reads CASSESRSGNTIYF. Written as DNA, the CDR3 is TGCGCCAGCAGTGAGTCCCGCTCTGGAAACACCATATATTTT.

The rearrangement uses TRBV5-1 and TRBJ2-1, with 8 bases aligning to TRBD2. This CDR3 comprises 17 residues. Looked up from germline, CDR1 is SGHRS and CDR2 is YFSETQ. The V and J ends lost 2 bases and 2 bases, in that order; junction bases with no gene match: 9. Here the CDR3 reads CASSFSQAGETYNEQFF. CDR3 bases: TGCGCCAGCAGCTTTTCCCAAGCGGGAGAGACCTACAATGAGCAGTTCTTC. The full variable domain, completed using reference TRBV5-1 and TRBJ2-1, is KAGVTQTPRYLIKTRGQQVTLSCSPISGHRSVSWYQQTPGQGLQFLFEYFSETQRNKGNFPGRFSGRQFSNSRSEMNVSTLELGDSALYLCASSFSQAGETYNEQFFGPGTRLTVL.

The V gene is TRBV6-5, the J gene TRBJ2-2; D ambiguous. CDR3 length equals 11 residues. CDR1 and CDR2 (germline): MNHEY, SVGAGI. The V end was cut by 8 bases, the J end by 7 bases, with 8 bases between. In nucleotides, the CDR3 is TGTGCCAGCTCCGGTTTCGGGGAGCTGTTTTTT. Protein sequence: CASSGFGELFF.

CDR3 sequence: CASSFGLGSYNEQFF. CDR3 sequence (DNA): TGTGCCAGCAGCTTCGGACTAGGCTCCTACAATGAGCAGTTCTTC. The genes are TRBV6-5 and TRBJ2-1; TRBD2 matches 7 bases. Germline loops: CDR1 MNHEY, CDR2 SVGAGI. The CDR3 length is 15 residues. Trimming removed 6 bases from V and 0 bases from J; junction bases left unmatched: 5.

The chain has TRBV19 and TRBJ2-5, with 7 positions matching TRBD2. The CDR3 totals 16 residues. Trimming removed 4 bases from V and 0 bases from J; junction bases left unmatched: 8. Germline CDR1 LNHDA, CDR2 SQIVND (reference sequence). CDR3 sequence (DNA): TGTGCCAGTAGTACCCGTGGGCGGGGGAACCAAGAGACCCAGTACTTC. Translation gives CASSTRGRGNQETQYF.

This clone was recorded once. The chain couples TRBV5-1 to TRBJ1-2, with D tentatively TRBD1 (5 bases). Per germline, CDR1 SGHRS and CDR2 YFSETQ. With 4 bases removed from V and 4 bases from J, the gap between germline ends came to 8 bases. The CDR3 runs 12 residues. The CDR3 here is CASSPGGYGYTF. The CDR3, as DNA: TGCGCCAGCAGCCCCGGGGGCTATGGCTACACCTTC.

This clone has just one count. V is TRBV29-1 and J is TRBJ1-3, with D possibly TRBD1 on 6 matching bases. This CDR3 is built from 11 residues. Trimming took off 7 bases at V and 4 bases at J, with 8 bases between the two ends. Germline loops: CDR1 SQVTM, CDR2 ANQGSEA. The CDR3 protein is CSGTVGNTIYF. The CDR3 DNA is TGCAGCGGGACAGTAGGAAACACCATATATTTT.

The V and J genes are TRBV7-9 and TRBJ2-5; 7 bases match TRBD2. The CDR3 length is 17 residues. V lost 0 bases, J lost 4 bases, and 11 bases stayed unmatched. CDR1 is SEHNR and CDR2 is FQNEAQ in the germline V gene (reference sequence). CDR3 amino acids: CASSLARNAGVGETQYF. In nucleotides, the CDR3 is TGTGCCAGCAGCTTAGCGAGAAACGCGGGAGTTGGAGAGACCCAGTACTTC.

V usage is TRBV18 and J usage is TRBJ2-5; D unclear. The length of the CDR3 is 14 residues. Germline loops: CDR1 KGHSH, CDR2 LQKENI. Trimming left V 0 bases short and J 1 base short, with 6 bases between. Written as DNA, the CDR3 is TGTGCCAGCTCACCACCGTCCAGCCAAGAGACCCAGTACTTC. It yields the protein CASSPPSSQETQYF.

The chain is built from TRBV7-9 and TRBJ2-7; D is uncertain. The V gene lost 0 bases and the J gene lost 0 bases, with 6 bases spanning the gap. Germline lookup yields CDR1 SEHNR and CDR2 FQNEAQ (reference sequence). The CDR3 is made up of 14 amino acids. CDR3 in DNA: TGTGCCAGCAGCTTAGCAGCGTTCTCCTACGAGCAGTACTTC. This encodes CASSLAAFSYEQYF.

This clone has a single count. This chain connects TRBV7-2 to TRBJ2-4, with TRBD1 identical over 12 bases. The length of the CDR3 is 14 residues. Germline V lookup: CDR1 SGHTA, CDR2 FQGNSA. Trimming removed 8 bases from V and 8 bases from J; junction bases left unmatched: 7. CDR3 sequence reads: CASAVGTGGYIQYF. The DNA of the CDR3 is TGTGCCAGCGCAGTCGGGACAGGGGGCTACATTCAGTACTTC.

The J gene is TRBJ1-5, the V gene TRBV2; maybe TRBD1 (6 bases). The length of the CDR3 is 14 residues. The germline V gene encodes CDR1 SNHLY and CDR2 FYNNEI. Trimming removed 6 bases from V and 4 bases from J, with 13 bases in between. The CDR3 nucleotides are TGTGCCAGCAGCTACACAGGGTCGAATCAGCCCCAGCATTTT. Encoded protein: CASSYTGSNQPQHF.

The chain links TRBV11-2 to TRBJ2-2; 7 bases are shared with TRBD2. The germline V gene has CDR1 SGHAT and CDR2 FQNNGV. The CDR3 runs to 16 residues. J was trimmed by 1 base and V by 4 bases; bases with no gene match: 6. The CDR3 reads CASSYGGGVNTGELFF. The CDR3 DNA reads TGTGCCAGCAGCTACGGGGGAGGGGTGAACACCGGGGAGCTGTTTTTT.

In this sample, this clone turned up a few times. The V and J genes are TRBV3-1 (or the pseudogene TRBV3-2) and TRBJ1-5; 11 bases map to TRBD1. CDR1 and CDR2 (germline): LGHDT, YNNKEL (reference sequence). Trimming at V came to 3 bases and at J to 1 base, leaving 8 bases not matched to a gene. The CDR3 has 18 residues. DNA for the CDR3: TGTGCCAGCAGCCACAACCCCGGGACAGGGGGAAGCAATCAGCCCCAGCATTTT. Amino acid sequence: CASSHNPGTGGSNQPQHF.

This chain connects TRBV11-2 to TRBJ2-5, with D possibly being TRBD1 or TRBD2 (6 bases each). Germline assignment: CDR1 SGHAT and CDR2 FQNNGV. The CDR3 is 15 amino acids. Between the trimmed V and J ends, which lost 5 bases and 4 bases, there was a span of 17 bases. The CDR3 coding sequence is TGTGCCAGCAGCCTAGGGGGAGGTGCGTCAGAGACCCAGTACTTC. Its protein product is CASSLGGGASETQYF.

This clone occurred once. J is TRBJ1-2 and V is TRBV5-1, with TRBD1 identical over 8 bases. Germline CDR1 is SGHRS and CDR2 is YFSETQ. V lost 1 base, J lost 4 bases, and 3 bases stayed unmatched. The CDR3 has 14 residues. CDR3 protein: CASSLTGGTYGYTF. DNA for the CDR3: TGCGCCAGCAGCTTGACAGGGGGTACCTATGGCTACACCTTC.

The chain links TRBV6-5 to TRBJ2-3, with D possibly being TRBD2 (5 bases). The V end lost 6 bases, the J end lost 0 bases, and 13 bases lay between the germline ends. CDR1 MNHEY and CDR2 SVGAGI come from the germline V gene. CDR3 length: 15 amino acids. DNA of the CDR3: TGTGCCAGCAGACGGGGAACTACTAGCACAGATACGCAGTATTTT. Translating gives CASRRGTTSTDTQYF.

The V gene is TRBV19, the J gene TRBJ1-2; 9 positions agree with TRBD1. The CDR3 spans 14 residues. Looked up from germline, CDR1 is LNHDA and CDR2 is SQIVND (reference sequence). V gave up 8 bases and J gave up 1 base; unmatched junction bases: 5. The chain's CDR3 is CASSLGQGNYGYTF. In DNA, the CDR3 is TGTGCCAGTTCCCTGGGACAGGGTAACTATGGCTACACCTTC.

This chain connects TRBV6-5 to TRBJ1-3, with 7 bases aligning to TRBD1. Per the germline V gene, CDR1 is MNHEY and CDR2 is SVGAGI. Unmatched junction bases numbered 14, after V lost 11 bases and J lost 4 bases. CDR3 length equals 15 residues. The CDR3 nucleotides are TGTGCCGCTAAACAGGGGCCCACGAGGGGAAACACCATATATTTT. The encoded protein is CAAKQGPTRGNTIYF.

The V call is TRBV14, the J call TRBJ1-1, with 10 bases identical to TRBD1. Germline loops: CDR1 SGHDN, CDR2 FVKESK. The CDR3 is 16 amino acids. Trimming cost V 3 bases and J 1 base; bases outside gene matches: 5. This CDR3 reads CASSQGTGVPNTEAFF. The CDR3 DNA follows: TGTGCCAGCAGCCAGGGGACAGGGGTCCCGAACACTGAAGCTTTCTTT.

The genes are TRBV12-3 or TRBV12-4 and TRBJ1-5; D perhaps matches TRBD1 (6 bases). Between the trimmed V and J ends, which lost 6 bases and 9 bases, there was a span of 15 bases. This CDR3 has 13 residues. The CDR3, as DNA: TGTGCCAGCAGATCCCCAGGGGTTGCGCCCCAGCATTTT. Protein product: CASRSPGVAPQHF.

The gene calls are TRBV4-1 and TRBJ1-2; D uncertain. The V gene lost 0 bases and the J gene lost 0 bases, with 8 bases spanning the gap. This CDR3 contains 15 residues. Germline CDR1 MGHRA, CDR2 YSYEKL. CDR3 sequence reads: CASSQDPGANYGYTF. CDR3 sequence (DNA): TGCGCCAGCAGCCAAGACCCGGGTGCTAACTATGGCTACACCTTC.

J is TRBJ1-1 and V is TRBV27; D not certain. In germline, CDR1 is MNHEY, CDR2 SMNVEV (reference sequence). The CDR3 is 13 residues long. V was pared by 3 bases and J by 0 bases, with 5 bases between. CDR3 protein: CASSFVLNTEAFF. The CDR3 nucleotides read TGTGCCAGCAGTTTCGTTCTGAACACTGAAGCTTTCTTT.

V is TRBV30 and J is TRBJ1-2; 8 bases match TRBD1. V trimming: 5 bases; J trimming: 0 bases; junction bases outside the gene matches: 2. The CDR3 consists of 13 residues. Germline lookup yields CDR1 GTSNPN and CDR2 SVGIG (reference sequence). CDR3 sequence: CAWLDRANYGYTF. The DNA for the CDR3 is TGTGCCTGGTTGGACAGGGCTAACTATGGCTACACCTTC.

The chain links TRBV7-3 to TRBJ2-1; 11 nucleotides align to TRBD2. The V segment lost 5 bases and the J segment 5 bases; nucleotides outside the gene matches: 8. Looked up from germline, CDR1 is SGHTA and CDR2 is FQGTGA. The CDR3 totals 16 residues. CDR3 sequence: CASSLKPGLADNEQFF. DNA of the CDR3: TGTGCCAGCAGCCTCAAACCGGGACTAGCGGACAATGAGCAGTTCTTC.

A single count supports this clone. The chain combines TRBV19 with TRBJ1-1, with unresolved D. Trimming stripped 6 bases from V and 3 bases from J, with 17 bases between. There are 15 residues in the CDR3. Germline V CDR1 and CDR2: LNHDA, SQIVND (reference sequence). The CDR3 nucleotides are TGTGCCAGTAGAGTTCGGCCGACCGGGGACACTGAAGCTTTCTTT. It specifies CASRVRPTGDTEAFF.

The chain employs TRBV29-1 and TRBJ1-1; D is uncertain. V was pared by 6 bases and J by 0 bases, with 5 bases between. The length of the CDR3 is 11 residues. CDR1 and CDR2 (germline): SQVTM, ANQGSEA. The CDR3 here is CSVRVNTEAFF. CDR3 nucleotide sequence: TGCAGCGTACGGGTGAACACTGAAGCTTTCTTT.

This sequence joins TRBV27 and TRBJ2-1; 9 nucleotides match TRBD2. CDR1 is MNHEY, CDR2 SMNVEV, per germline (reference sequence). There are 15 residues in the CDR3. Trimming took 4 bases from V and 5 from J; bases not matched to a gene: 6. The CDR3 sequence is CASSSSSGNDNEQFF. The DNA for the CDR3 is TGTGCCAGCAGTTCCTCTAGCGGGAATGACAATGAGCAGTTCTTC.

This chain uses TRBV7-8 with TRBJ2-3, with 7 bases matching TRBD1. CDR1 SGHVS and CDR2 FQNEAQ come from the germline V gene. CDR3 size: 15 residues. With V trimmed by 1 base and J by 2 bases, 3 bases remained unmatched. The CDR3 sequence: CASSLGGTVTDTQYF. As DNA, the CDR3 is TGTGCCAGCAGCTTAGGGGGGACAGTCACAGATACGCAGTATTTT.

The genes are TRBV18 and TRBJ1-1; perhaps TRBD1 as D (6 bases). V was shortened by 2 bases and J by 6 bases, with 13 bases between the two germline ends. This CDR3 has 14 residues. CDR1 and CDR2 (germline): KGHSH, LQKENI. DNA of the CDR3: TGTGCCAGCTCACCAGGGGTAAGGGGGTCTGAAGCTTTCTTT. It codes for CASSPGVRGSEAFF.